These 26 T cell receptor beta chains were sequenced from one sample in a study of blood T cell repertoires in COVID-19. Sequenced by immunoSEQ multiplex PCR; TCRdb stores in-frame clones only, minus some. The table has fewer than 110,000 clones, approximately 87% seen once. Sequencing was done on a sample of peripheral blood. Every receptor here comes from a woman in her thirties with acute or convalescent COVID-19.

The gene calls are TRBV30 and TRBJ1-5; 8 positions agree with TRBD1. This CDR3 region has 13 residues. Looked up from germline, CDR1 is GTSNPN and CDR2 is SVGIG (reference sequence). Germline trimming cut 2 bases from V and 6 bases from J; bases unmatched to any gene: 3. DNA for the CDR3: TGTGCCTGGAGTCAGGGGGCGAGTCAGCCCCAGCATTTT. It yields the protein CAWSQGASQPQHF.

The V gene is TRBV5-1, the J gene TRBJ2-1, with 12 bases that match TRBD2. This CDR3 region has 18 residues. The V segment lost 0 bases and the J segment 1 base; nucleotides outside the gene matches: 5. Per germline, CDR1 SGHRS and CDR2 YFSETQ. In DNA form, the CDR3 reads TGCGCCAGCAGCTTGGCCACGACTAGCGGGGGATCCTACAATGAGCAGTTCTTC. Amino acids: CASSLATTSGGSYNEQFF.

This clone occurred once. The CDR3 region is CASSPDSATNEKLFF. The CDR3 nucleotides are TGTGCCAGTAGCCCAGATTCTGCAACTAATGAAAAACTGTTTTTT. The chain combines TRBV19 with TRBJ1-4; D remains unclear. V lost 6 bases, J lost 0 bases, and 11 bases lay in between. Germline CDR1 reads LNHDA; CDR2 reads SQIVND (reference sequence). The CDR3 runs 15 residues.

The chain has TRBV12-5 and TRBJ1-2; maybe TRBD1 (6 bases). V lost 0 bases and J 4 bases, leaving 18 bases between the germline ends. CDR1 and CDR2 (germline): LGHNT, FRNRAP. This CDR3 is 17 amino acids long. CDR3 in amino acids: CASGLVVPQGRVYGYTF. The CDR3 DNA reads TGTGCTAGTGGTTTGGTGGTCCCCCAGGGGCGCGTCTATGGCTACACCTTC. Using reference TRBV12-5 and TRBJ1-2 for the parts outside the CDR3, the full variable domain is DARVTQTPRHKVTEMGQEVTMRCQPILGHNTVFWYRQTMMQGLELLAYFRNRAPLDDSGMPKDRFSAEMPDATLATLKIQPSEPRDSAVYFCASGLVVPQGRVYGYTFGSGTRLTVV.

The chain combines TRBV28 with TRBJ1-1; 12 bases map to TRBD1. The length of the CDR3 is 17 residues. Losses at the gene ends were 5 bases for V and 5 bases for J; bases not matched to a gene: 12. The germline V gene encodes CDR1 MDHEN and CDR2 SYDVKM. CDR3 sequence reads: CASSPPGTGGVRTEAFF. CDR3 DNA: TGTGCCAGCAGTCCGCCCGGGACAGGGGGCGTTAGAACTGAAGCTTTCTTT.

The chain combines TRBV10-3 with TRBJ1-2; TRBD1 aligns across 10 bases. Trimming at V came to 3 bases and at J to 8 bases, leaving 3 bases not matched to a gene. Germline CDR1 is ENHRY and CDR2 is SYGVKD. This CDR3 spans 13 amino acids. CDR3 sequence (DNA): TGTGCCATCAGTGACGGACAGGGGGAAGGCTACACCTTC. It is translated as CAISDGQGEGYTF.

The chain has TRBV6-5 and TRBJ1-2; TRBD1 matches 7 bases. Germline CDR1 MNHEY, CDR2 SVGAGI. V trimming: 0 bases; J trimming: 8 bases; junction bases outside the gene matches: 9. This CDR3 has 15 amino acids. CDR3 residues: CASSYSNPGGTGYTF. DNA of the CDR3: TGTGCCAGCAGTTACTCGAATCCAGGGGGAACAGGCTACACCTTC.

The chain is built from TRBV5-1 and TRBJ2-7; 8 bases match TRBD2. The CDR3 runs to 15 residues. Germline-derived CDR1 and CDR2 are SGHRS and YFSETQ. The V segment lost 0 bases and the J segment 0 bases; nucleotides outside the gene matches: 2. The chain's CDR3 is CASSLERGSSYEQYF. For the CDR3, the DNA is TGCGCCAGCAGCTTGGAGCGGGGGAGCTCCTACGAGCAGTACTTC.

The chain carries TRBV13 and TRBJ2-7, with 8 bases aligning to TRBD2. Germline-derived CDR1 and CDR2 are PRHDT and FYEKMQ (reference sequence). V was pared by 4 bases and J by 0 bases, with 5 bases of the junction left unmatched. This CDR3 is built from 15 residues. CDR3 residues: CASSSSGGPSYEQYF. Here the CDR3 DNA reads TGTGCCAGCAGCTCCAGCGGGGGCCCCTCCTACGAGCAGTACTTC.

The chain combines TRBV2 with TRBJ1-2; 7 bases fit TRBD1. Germline V CDR1 and CDR2: SNHLY, FYNNEI. The length of the CDR3 is 17 residues. The ends lost 1 base at V and 8 bases at J; junction bases unmatched: 16. As DNA, the CDR3 is TGTGCCAGCAGTGAAGTGGGACAGCCGGGCCCCTCGGGGGGCTACACCTTC. Amino acid sequence: CASSEVGQPGPSGGYTF.

The chain has TRBV2 and TRBJ1-5, with D maybe TRBD1 (6 bases). CDR1 is SNHLY and CDR2 is FYNNEI in the germline V gene. V lost 6 bases and J 0 bases, leaving 15 bases between the germline ends. The CDR3 length is 16 residues. The CDR3 spells CASSRGGPNSNQPQHF. The CDR3 DNA sequence: TGTGCCAGCAGCCGAGGGGGACCGAATAGCAATCAGCCCCAGCATTTT.

The count of this clone is one. The chain combines TRBV20-1 with TRBJ2-1, with 10 bases that match TRBD2. CDR1 is DFQATT, CDR2 SNEGSKA, per germline (reference sequence). There are 15 residues in the CDR3. Trimming at V came to 3 bases and at J to 5 bases, leaving 7 bases not matched to a gene. The CDR3 DNA follows: TGCAGTGCTAGTAGGACTAGCGGCCTCCACAATGAGCAGTTCTTC. Encoded protein: CSASRTSGLHNEQFF.

V usage is TRBV12-5 and J usage is TRBJ1-2; D is unresolved. The CDR3 consists of 12 residues. V lost 2 bases to trimming and J lost 4 bases, with 5 bases between them. Germline CDR1 is LGHNT and CDR2 is FRNRAP. CDR3 amino acids: CASGLTSYGYTF. In DNA form, the CDR3 reads TGTGCTAGTGGTTTGACCAGCTATGGCTACACCTTC. The full variable domain, completed using reference TRBV12-5 and TRBJ1-2, is DARVTQTPRHKVTEMGQEVTMRCQPILGHNTVFWYRQTMMQGLELLAYFRNRAPLDDSGMPKDRFSAEMPDATLATLKIQPSEPRDSAVYFCASGLTSYGYTFGSGTRLTVV.

The rearrangement joins TRBV20-1 to TRBJ1-3; D is uncertain. Germline loops: CDR1 DFQATT, CDR2 SNEGSKA (reference sequence). V dropped 6 bases and J dropped 4 bases, with 7 bases sitting between them. This CDR3 has 11 residues. The CDR3 DNA is TGCAGTGCCAGTTTAGGAAACACCATATATTTT. Its translation is CSASLGNTIYF.

The chain is built from TRBV28 and TRBJ1-2; perhaps TRBD1 as D (6 bases). The CDR3 sequence is 14 residues long. V lost 5 bases and J 4 bases, leaving 14 bases between the germline ends. CDR1 and CDR2 (germline): MDHEN, SYDVKM. The CDR3: CASSQGGGAYGYTF. CDR3 sequence (DNA): TGTGCCAGCAGTCAAGGGGGGGGCGCCTATGGCTACACCTTC.

This clone has only one observation. The V call is TRBV7-9, the J call TRBJ2-7; D uncertain. V was cut by 2 bases and J by 4 bases, with 3 bases left in between. The CDR3 is 11 amino acids. The V gene's germline CDR1 is SEHNR and CDR2 FQNEAQ (reference sequence). The CDR3 nucleotides read TGTGCCAGCAGCTTACAGTACGAGCAGTACTTC. This codes for CASSLQYEQYF.

This clone came up once. The chain links TRBV6-5 to TRBJ1-4; D is perhaps TRBD1 (5 bases). This CDR3 comprises 16 residues. CDR1 and CDR2 from the germline V gene are MNHEY and SVGAGI. Trimming removed 4 bases from V and 0 bases from J, with 12 bases in between. The chain's CDR3 is CASSSGGVPTNEKLFF. The CDR3 DNA sequence: TGTGCCAGCAGTTCGGGGGGGGTTCCAACTAATGAAAAACTGTTTTTT.

The chain has TRBV21-1 and TRBJ1-2; the table calls TRBD1, which could not be checked here. TRBV21-1 is termed a pseudogene. There are 15 residues in the CDR3. The CDR3 protein is CASSLKGGQNYGYTF. The DNA for the CDR3 is TGTGCCAGCAGCCTAAAAGGGGGACAGAACTATGGCTACACCTTC.

CDR3 sequence reads: CASSPNTRFHEQYF. CDR3 nucleotide sequence: TGTGCCAGCAGCCCCAATACTAGGTTCCACGAGCAGTACTTC. This chain connects TRBV9 to TRBJ2-7, with TRBD2 as a possible D gene (5 bases). Trimming shortened V by 4 bases and J by 5 bases, and 16 bases separated the two germline ends. CDR1 SGDLS and CDR2 YYNGEE come from the germline V gene. The CDR3 is 14 amino acids.

The chain is built from TRBV7-3 and TRBJ1-1; D uncertain. With 6 bases removed from V and 7 bases from J, the gap between germline ends came to 15 bases. The CDR3 length is 13 residues. Germline loops: CDR1 SGHTA, CDR2 FQGTGA. Written as DNA, the CDR3 is TGTGCCAGCAGTCAAGCCCCCAACGGTGAAGCTTTCTTT. Translating gives CASSQAPNGEAFF.

This chain connects TRBV6-1 to TRBJ1-5; a weak D match, TRBD1 (5 bases). The V end was cut by 0 bases, the J end by 5 bases, with 14 bases between. The CDR3 runs to 16 residues. The germline V gene encodes CDR1 MNHNS and CDR2 SASEGT. DNA of the CDR3: TGTGCCAGCAGTGAAGCCCGATCAGGGCTGGATCAGCCCCAGCATTTT. Translation: CASSEARSGLDQPQHF.

V is TRBV19 and J is TRBJ1-4, with 7 positions matching TRBD1. This CDR3 region has 15 residues. The trim removed 4 bases at V and 5 bases at J, leaving 7 bases unmatched. Germline loops: CDR1 LNHDA, CDR2 SQIVND (reference sequence). The CDR3 protein is CASSNRGSPNEKLFF. In DNA form, the CDR3 reads TGTGCCAGTAGTAACAGGGGATCCCCGAATGAAAAACTGTTTTTT. The full variable domain, in which reference TRBV19 and TRBJ1-4 provide the parts outside the CDR3, is DGGITQSPKYLFRKEGQNVTLSCEQNLNHDAMYWYRQDPGQGLRLIYYSQIVNDFQKGDIAEGYSVSREKKESFPLTVTSAQKNPTAFYLCASSNRGSPNEKLFFGSGTQLSVL.

V and J are TRBV6-5 and TRBJ2-7; 9 nucleotides line up with TRBD2. Per the germline V gene, CDR1 is MNHEY and CDR2 is SVGAGI. The J segment lost 2 bases and the V segment lost 2 bases, leaving 4 bases of the junction unmatched. This CDR3 region has 15 residues. The CDR3 spells CASSYGAGGTYEQYF. Here the CDR3 DNA reads TGTGCCAGCAGTTACGGTGCGGGGGGGACCTACGAGCAGTACTTC.

The chain is built from TRBV7-6 and TRBJ1-1; 7 bases are a match to TRBD1. Per germline, CDR1 SGHVS and CDR2 FNYEAQ. Trimming took 5 bases from V and 1 from J; bases not matched to a gene: 10. This CDR3 is 16 amino acids long. The CDR3: CASSLAPTGPNTEAFF. DNA of the CDR3: TGTGCCAGCAGCCTGGCCCCGACAGGGCCGAACACTGAAGCTTTCTTT.

V is TRBV5-1 and J is TRBJ2-3, with TRBD1 identical over 8 bases. J lost 6 bases, V lost 3 bases, and 9 bases had no gene match. Per the germline V gene, CDR1 is SGHRS and CDR2 is YFSETQ. The CDR3 contains 15 residues. CDR3 DNA sequence: TGCGCCAGCAGCTCGACAGGGGTGGATGTGGATACGCAGTATTTT. Its protein is CASSSTGVDVDTQYF.

The chain joins TRBV5-5 to TRBJ1-1; D ambiguous. There are 14 residues in the CDR3. In germline, CDR1 is SGHKS, CDR2 YYEKEE (reference sequence). V was pared by 3 bases and J by 0 bases, with 9 bases between. This CDR3 is CASSSLRLNTEAFF. The DNA for the CDR3 is TGTGCCAGCAGCTCCCTCAGGCTGAACACTGAAGCTTTCTTT.